This T cell receptor beta chain appears in the sequencing data of a study of CD8 T cells in Susac syndrome (dated by TCRdb to the late 2010s). Describing the broader study: Whether CD8+ T cell activation and differentiation in Susac syndrome was antigen driven was tested using repertoire sequencing. General conclusions and limits of the study: The number of individuals in the TCR sequencing and HLA analysis was recognized as being relatively small.

RNA was extracted with the RNeasy kit and roughly 0.45 to 1 ug was reverse transcribed using random hexamers. The immunoSEQ multiplex PCR assay, covering 54 Vbeta and 13 Jbeta segments, was used to amplify TCR beta CDR3 regions. PCR amplification bias was corrected using a synthetic template baseline for primer optimization and computational correction. On the study's bioinformatics: Reads were annotated to V, D and J genes according to IMGT and were analyzed with immunoSEQ Analyzer, with only productive sequences retained. Clonality was computed as one minus Shannon entropy normalized by log2 of the number of productive unique sequences. For each patient and control, public and private clones were evaluated within the 100 most prevalent clones. A clone was defined as Susac-specific if it was absent from the healthy and MS cohorts, from over 1,000 published viral clones and from other ImmuneACCESS disease sequences. TCRdb itself trimmed the public reads at Q25 with fastp, ran MiXCR and retained productive beta chains. Each record represents a unique CDR3 protein, reported with the most common genes and DNA among its rows. What appears here as the V and J calls and clone size reflects TCRdb's work, not the paper's. This sample comprises 140,000 or so distinct CDR3 sequences, approximately 95% of them detected only once. The top ten constitute 0.075% to 0.1% of the sample.

A word on this clonotype: The target of this receptor is not known. There are no base qualities to consult, and no much larger clone falls within one base.

Peripheral blood CD8+ and CD4+ T cells from healthy donors, Susac syndrome patients and multiple sclerosis patients were profiled using high-throughput TCR beta sequencing. Healthy donors were included as age- and sex-matched controls. Bulk CD8+ and CD4+ T cells were purified by magnetic negative isolation, whereas CD8+ TEMRA cells were enriched by FACS. Blood was drawn into EDTA tubes, processed within 24 hours, and PBMCs were isolated by density gradient centrifugation. PBMCs destined for TCR sequencing were cryopreserved in liquid nitrogen and later thawed in a 37 °C water bath. The sorted or isolated CD4+, CD8+ and CD8+ TEMRA cells had a purity of 90% or higher. The germline V gene specifies SGHRS as CDR1 and YFSETQ as CDR2. The CDR3 runs 15 residues from the cysteine to the phenylalanine. Only CDR3 DNA remains: 45 bases, in frame from the first base. V loses 0 bases, J loses 0 bases, and the germline ends lie 9 bases apart.

This TCR came from a human donor in good health. The sequenced sample consisted of CD4+ T cells from PBMCs. The chain was built from TRBV5-1 and TRBJ1-2, with no confident D gene call. CDR3 region: CASSLEDGANYGYTF. The nucleotide sequence reads as follows: TGCGCCAGCAGCTTGGAGGACGGAGCTAACTATGGCTACACCTTC.